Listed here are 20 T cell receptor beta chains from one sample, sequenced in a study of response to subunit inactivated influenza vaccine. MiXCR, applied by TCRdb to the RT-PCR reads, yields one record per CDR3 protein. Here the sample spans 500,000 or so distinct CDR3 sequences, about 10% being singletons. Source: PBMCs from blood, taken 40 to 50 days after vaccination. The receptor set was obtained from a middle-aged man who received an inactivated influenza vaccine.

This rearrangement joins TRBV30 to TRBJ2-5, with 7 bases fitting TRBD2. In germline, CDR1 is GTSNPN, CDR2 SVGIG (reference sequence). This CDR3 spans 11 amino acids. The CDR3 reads CATGGRETQYF. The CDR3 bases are TGTGCGACGGGCGGGAGAGAGACCCAGTACTTC. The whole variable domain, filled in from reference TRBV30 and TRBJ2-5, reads SQTIHQWPATLVQPVGSPLSLECTVEGTSNPNLYWYRQAAGRGLQLLFYSVGIGQISSEVPQNLSASRPQDRQFILSSKKLLLSDSGFYLCATGGRETQYFGPGTRLLVL.

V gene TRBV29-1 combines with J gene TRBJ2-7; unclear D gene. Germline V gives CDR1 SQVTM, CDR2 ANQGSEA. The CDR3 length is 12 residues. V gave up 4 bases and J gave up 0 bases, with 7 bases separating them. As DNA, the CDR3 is TGCAGCGTTGTGGACGGCTCCTACGAGCAGTACTTC. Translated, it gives CSVVDGSYEQYF.

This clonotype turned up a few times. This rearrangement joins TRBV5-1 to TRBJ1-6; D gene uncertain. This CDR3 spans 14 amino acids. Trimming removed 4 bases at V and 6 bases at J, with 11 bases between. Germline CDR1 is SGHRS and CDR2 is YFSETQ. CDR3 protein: CASSVGPPNSPLHF. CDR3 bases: TGCGCCAGCAGCGTGGGTCCTCCTAATTCACCCCTCCACTTT.

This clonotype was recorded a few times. The DNA of the CDR3 is TGCAGCGTTGAGGGACAGGGGGCCTCCTACGAGCAGTACTTC. This gives the protein CSVEGQGASYEQYF. The V call is TRBV29-1, the J call TRBJ2-7, with 12 bases matching TRBD1. The germline gives CDR1 SQVTM, CDR2 ANQGSEA. The V segment lost 3 bases and the J segment 0 bases; nucleotides outside the gene matches: 0. The CDR3 length is 14 residues.

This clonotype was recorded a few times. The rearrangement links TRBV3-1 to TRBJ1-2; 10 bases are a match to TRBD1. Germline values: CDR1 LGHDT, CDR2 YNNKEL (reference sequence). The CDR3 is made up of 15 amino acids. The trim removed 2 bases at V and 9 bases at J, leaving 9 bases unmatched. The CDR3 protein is CASSQRGTGAFRYTF. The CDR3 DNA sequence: TGTGCCAGCAGCCAAAGGGGGACAGGGGCTTTCCGCTACACCTTC.

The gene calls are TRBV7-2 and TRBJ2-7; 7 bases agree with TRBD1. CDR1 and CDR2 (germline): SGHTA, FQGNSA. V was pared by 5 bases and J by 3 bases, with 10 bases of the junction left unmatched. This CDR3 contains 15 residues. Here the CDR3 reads CASSPASGGLYEQYF. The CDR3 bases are TGTGCCAGCAGCCCTGCCTCAGGGGGTCTCTACGAGCAGTACTTC.

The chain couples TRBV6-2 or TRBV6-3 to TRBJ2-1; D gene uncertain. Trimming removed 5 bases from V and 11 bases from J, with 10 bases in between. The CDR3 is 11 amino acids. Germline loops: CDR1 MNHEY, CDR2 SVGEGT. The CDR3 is CASSTLEQQFF. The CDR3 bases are TGTGCCAGCAGTACTCTGGAGCAGCAGTTCTTC.

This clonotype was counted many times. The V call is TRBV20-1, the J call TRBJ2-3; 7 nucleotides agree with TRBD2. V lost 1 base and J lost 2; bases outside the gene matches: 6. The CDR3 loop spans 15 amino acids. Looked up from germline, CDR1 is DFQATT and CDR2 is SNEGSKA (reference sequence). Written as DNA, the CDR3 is TGCAGTGCTAGAGGAGCGGGACCATACACAGATACGCAGTATTTT. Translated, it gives CSARGAGPYTDTQYF.

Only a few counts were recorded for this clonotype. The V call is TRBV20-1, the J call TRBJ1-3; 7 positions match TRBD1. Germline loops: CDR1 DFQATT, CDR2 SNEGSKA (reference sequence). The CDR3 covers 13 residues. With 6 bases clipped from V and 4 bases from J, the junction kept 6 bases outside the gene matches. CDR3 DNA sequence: TGCAGTGCCAGACAGGGAGCAGGAAACACCATATATTTT. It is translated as CSARQGAGNTIYF.

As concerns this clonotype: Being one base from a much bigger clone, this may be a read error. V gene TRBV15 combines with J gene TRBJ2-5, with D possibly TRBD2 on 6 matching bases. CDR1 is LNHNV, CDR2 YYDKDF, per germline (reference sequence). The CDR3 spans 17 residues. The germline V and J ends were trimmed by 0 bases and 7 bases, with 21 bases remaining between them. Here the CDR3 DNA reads TGTGCCACCAGCAGAGAACCGACTAATAGCGTGGGAGGGACCCAGTACTTC. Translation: CATSREPTNSVGGTQYF.

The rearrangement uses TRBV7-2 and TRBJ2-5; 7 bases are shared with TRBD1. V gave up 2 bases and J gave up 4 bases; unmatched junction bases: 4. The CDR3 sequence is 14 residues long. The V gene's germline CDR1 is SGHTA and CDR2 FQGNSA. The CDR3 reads CASSLQTGPETQYF. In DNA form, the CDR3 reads TGTGCCAGCAGCTTACAGACAGGGCCAGAGACCCAGTACTTC.

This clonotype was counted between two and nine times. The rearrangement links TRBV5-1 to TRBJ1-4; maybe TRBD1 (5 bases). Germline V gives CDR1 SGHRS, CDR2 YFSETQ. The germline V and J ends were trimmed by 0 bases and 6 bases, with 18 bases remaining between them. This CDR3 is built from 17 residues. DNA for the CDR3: TGCGCCAGCAGCTTGGCCAGGAGGTCCGGGACGGATGAAAAACTGTTTTTT. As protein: CASSLARRSGTDEKLFF.

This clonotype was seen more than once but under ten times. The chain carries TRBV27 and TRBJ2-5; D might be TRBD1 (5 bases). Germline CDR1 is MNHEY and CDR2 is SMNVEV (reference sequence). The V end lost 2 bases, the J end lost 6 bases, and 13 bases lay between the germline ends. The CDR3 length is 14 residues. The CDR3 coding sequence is TGTGCCAGCAGTTTAGACAGACTTGGACAGACCCAGTACTTC. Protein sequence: CASSLDRLGQTQYF.

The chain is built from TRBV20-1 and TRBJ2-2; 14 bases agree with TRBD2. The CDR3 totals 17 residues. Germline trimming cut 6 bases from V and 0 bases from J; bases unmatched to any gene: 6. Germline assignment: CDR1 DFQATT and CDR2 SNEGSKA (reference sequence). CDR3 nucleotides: TGCAGTGCGTCCGGGACTAGCGGGGGAACGAACACCGGGGAGCTGTTTTTT. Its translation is CSASGTSGGTNTGELFF.

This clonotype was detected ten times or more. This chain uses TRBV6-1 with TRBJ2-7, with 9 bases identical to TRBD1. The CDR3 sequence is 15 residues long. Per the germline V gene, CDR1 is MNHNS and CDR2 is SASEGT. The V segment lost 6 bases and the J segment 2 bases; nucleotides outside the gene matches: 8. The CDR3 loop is CASSPGQGFTYEQYF. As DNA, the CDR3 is TGTGCCAGCAGCCCGGGACAGGGCTTTACCTACGAGCAGTACTTC.

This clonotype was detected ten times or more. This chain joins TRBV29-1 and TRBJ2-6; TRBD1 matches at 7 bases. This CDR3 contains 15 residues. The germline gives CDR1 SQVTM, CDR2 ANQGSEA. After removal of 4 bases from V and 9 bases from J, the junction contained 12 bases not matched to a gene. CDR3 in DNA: TGCAGCGTTGCCGGGACAGCGACCTCAAACAACGTCCTGACTTTC. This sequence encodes CSVAGTATSNNVLTF.

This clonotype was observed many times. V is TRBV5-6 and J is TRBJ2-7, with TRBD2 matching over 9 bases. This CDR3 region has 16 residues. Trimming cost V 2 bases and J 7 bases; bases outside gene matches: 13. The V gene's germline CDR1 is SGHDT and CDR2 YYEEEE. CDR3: CASSFRGSGGKSEQYF. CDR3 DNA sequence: TGTGCCAGCAGCTTTCGCGGTAGCGGGGGAAAAAGTGAGCAGTACTTC.

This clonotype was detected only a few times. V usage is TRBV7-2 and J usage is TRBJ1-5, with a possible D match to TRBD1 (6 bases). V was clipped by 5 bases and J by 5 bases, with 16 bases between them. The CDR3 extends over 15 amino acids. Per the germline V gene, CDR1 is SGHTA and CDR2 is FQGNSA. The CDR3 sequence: CASSRTGGADQPQHF. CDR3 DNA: TGTGCCAGCAGCCGGACGGGGGGCGCCGATCAGCCCCAGCATTTT.

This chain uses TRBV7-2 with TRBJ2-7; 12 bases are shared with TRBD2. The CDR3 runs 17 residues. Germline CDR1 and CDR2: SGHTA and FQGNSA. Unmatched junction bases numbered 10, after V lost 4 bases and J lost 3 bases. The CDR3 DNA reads TGTGCCAGCAGCTGGGCCGGGACTAGCGGGTTGGTCTACGAGCAGTACTTC. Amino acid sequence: CASSWAGTSGLVYEQYF.

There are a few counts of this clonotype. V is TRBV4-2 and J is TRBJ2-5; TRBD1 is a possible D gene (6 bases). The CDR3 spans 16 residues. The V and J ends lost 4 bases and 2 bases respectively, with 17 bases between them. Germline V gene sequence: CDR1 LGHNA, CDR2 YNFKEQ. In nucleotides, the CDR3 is TGTGCCAGCAGCCCCGGAAATAATGGACAGCAAGAGACCCAGTACTTC. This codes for CASSPGNNGQQETQYF.